This T cell receptor beta chain was captured in a study of blood T cell repertoires in COVID-19. Study-level information: The study drew acute and convalescent COVID-19 samples from the United States, Italy and Spain. Sample material is recorded as cDNA or gDNA derived from T cells, B-cell-depleted T cells, or PBMCs.

It was during active infection that Seattle patients were enrolled and then longitudinally followed. This CDR3 region has 18 residues. With V trimmed by 1 base and J by 7 bases, 14 bases remained unmatched. The V gene's germline CDR1 is LGHDT and CDR2 YNNKEL (reference sequence). In the study's own analysis: Quantification of nucleated cells was approximated via reference gene primer amplification. The table came from immunoSEQ multiplex PCR; TCRdb's copy has only in-frame clones and leaves some out. The V and J calls and clone size are taken from that table; D and trimming were inferred from the DNA. The sample yields 290,000 or so clones, just over 90% seen once.

Material for sequencing was peripheral blood. The chain links TRBV3-1 (or the pseudogene TRBV3-2) to TRBJ2-1, with 9 bases that match TRBD2. The receptor's source is a woman in her twenties or thirties with COVID-19, enrolled during active disease. This chain's CDR3 is CASSQGILSGSSGNEQFF. DNA for the CDR3: TGTGCCAGCAGCCAAGGCATCCTTAGCGGGAGTAGTGGGAATGAGCAGTTCTTC.